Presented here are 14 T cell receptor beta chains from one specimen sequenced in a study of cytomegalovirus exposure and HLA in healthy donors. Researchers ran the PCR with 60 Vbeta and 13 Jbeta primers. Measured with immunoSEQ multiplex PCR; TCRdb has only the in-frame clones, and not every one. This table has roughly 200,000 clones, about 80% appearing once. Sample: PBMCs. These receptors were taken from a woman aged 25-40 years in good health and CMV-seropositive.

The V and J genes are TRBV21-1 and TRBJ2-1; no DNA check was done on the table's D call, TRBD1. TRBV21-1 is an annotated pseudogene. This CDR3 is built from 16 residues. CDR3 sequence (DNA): TGTGCCAGCAGCAAAGATAGGGACAGGGGGCTCAATGAGCAGTTCTTC. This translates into CASSKDRDRGLNEQFF.

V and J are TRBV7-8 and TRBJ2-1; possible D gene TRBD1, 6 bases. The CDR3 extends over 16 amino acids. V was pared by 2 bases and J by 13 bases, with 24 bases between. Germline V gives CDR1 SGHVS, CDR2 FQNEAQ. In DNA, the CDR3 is TGTGCCAGCAGCTTAAGGAGAGGTCGGGACACCGGTTTTCAGTTCTTC. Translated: CASSLRRGRDTGFQFF.

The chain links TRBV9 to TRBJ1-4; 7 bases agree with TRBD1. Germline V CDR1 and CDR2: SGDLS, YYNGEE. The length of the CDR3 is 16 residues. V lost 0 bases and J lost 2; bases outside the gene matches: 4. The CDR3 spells CASSVALTGTNEKLFF. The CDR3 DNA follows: TGTGCCAGCAGCGTAGCGTTGACAGGGACTAATGAAAAACTGTTTTTT.

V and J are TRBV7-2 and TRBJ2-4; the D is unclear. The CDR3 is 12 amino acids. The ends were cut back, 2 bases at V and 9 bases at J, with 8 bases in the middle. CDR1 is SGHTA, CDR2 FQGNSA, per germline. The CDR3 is CASSLPGGIQYF. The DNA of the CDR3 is TGTGCCAGCAGCTTACCCGGTGGCATTCAGTACTTC. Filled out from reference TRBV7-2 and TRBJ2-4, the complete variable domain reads GAGVSQSPSNKVTEKGKDVELRCDPISGHTALYWYRQSLGQGLEFLIYFQGNSAPDKSGLPSDRFSAERTGGSVSTLTIQRTQQEDSAVYLCASSLPGGIQYFGAGTRLSVL.

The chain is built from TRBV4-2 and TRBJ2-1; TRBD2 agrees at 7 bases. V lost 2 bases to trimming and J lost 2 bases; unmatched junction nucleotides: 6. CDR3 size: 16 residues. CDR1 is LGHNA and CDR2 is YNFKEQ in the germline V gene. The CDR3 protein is CASSQPSGIPYNEQFF. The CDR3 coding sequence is TGTGCCAGCAGCCAACCCAGCGGGATCCCCTACAATGAGCAGTTCTTC.

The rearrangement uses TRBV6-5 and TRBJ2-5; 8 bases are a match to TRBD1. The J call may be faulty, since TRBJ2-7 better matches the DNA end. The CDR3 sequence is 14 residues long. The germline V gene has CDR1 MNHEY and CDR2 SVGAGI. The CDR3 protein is CASSSWTGPHEQYF. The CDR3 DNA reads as TGTGCCAGCAGTTCCTGGACAGGGCCGCACGAGCAGTACTTC.

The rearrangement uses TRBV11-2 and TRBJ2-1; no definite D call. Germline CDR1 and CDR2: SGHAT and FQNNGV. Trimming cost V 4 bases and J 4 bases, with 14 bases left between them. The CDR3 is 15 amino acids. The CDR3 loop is CASSSSVYAYNEQFF. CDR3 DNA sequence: TGTGCCAGCAGCTCATCGGTGTACGCGTACAATGAGCAGTTCTTC.

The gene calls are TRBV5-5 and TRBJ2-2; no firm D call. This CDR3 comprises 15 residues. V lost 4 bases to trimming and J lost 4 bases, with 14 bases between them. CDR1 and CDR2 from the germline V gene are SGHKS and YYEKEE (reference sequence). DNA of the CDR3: TGTGCCAGCAGCCTAGACTCCCCGGGCACCGGGGAGCTGTTTTTT. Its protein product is CASSLDSPGTGELFF.

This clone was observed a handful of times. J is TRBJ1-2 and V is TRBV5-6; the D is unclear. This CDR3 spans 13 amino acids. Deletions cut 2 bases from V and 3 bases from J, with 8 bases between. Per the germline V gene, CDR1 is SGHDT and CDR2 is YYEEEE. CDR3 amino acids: CASSLLGDYGYTF. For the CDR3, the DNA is TGTGCCAGCAGCTTACTGGGAGACTATGGCTACACCTTC. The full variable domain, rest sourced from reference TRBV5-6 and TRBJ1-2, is DAGVTQSPTHLIKTRGQQVTLRCSPKSGHDTVSWYQQALGQGPQFIFQYYEEEERQRGNFPDRFSGHQFPNYSSELNVNALLLGDSALYLCASSLLGDYGYTFGSGTRLTVV.

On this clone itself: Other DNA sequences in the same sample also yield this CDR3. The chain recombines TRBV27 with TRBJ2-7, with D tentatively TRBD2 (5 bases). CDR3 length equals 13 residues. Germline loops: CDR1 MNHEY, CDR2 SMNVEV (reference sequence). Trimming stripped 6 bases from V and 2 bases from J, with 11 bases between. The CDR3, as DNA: TGTGCCAGCAGCTTGGCGGGTACCTACGAGCAGTACTTC. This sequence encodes CASSLAGTYEQYF.

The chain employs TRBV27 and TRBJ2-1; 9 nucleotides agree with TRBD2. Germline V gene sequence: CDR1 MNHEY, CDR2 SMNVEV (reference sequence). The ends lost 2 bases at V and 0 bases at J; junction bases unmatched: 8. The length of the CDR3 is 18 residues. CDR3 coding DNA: TGTGCCAGCAGTTTACGTCCTAGCGGGAAGCCCTCCTACAATGAGCAGTTCTTC. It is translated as CASSLRPSGKPSYNEQFF.

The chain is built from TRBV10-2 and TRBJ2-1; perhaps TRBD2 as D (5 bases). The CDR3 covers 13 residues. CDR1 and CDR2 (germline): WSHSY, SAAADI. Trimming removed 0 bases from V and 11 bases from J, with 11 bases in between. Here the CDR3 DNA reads TGCGCCAGCAGTGAGTCTTTCGGGGATCAGCAGTTCTTC. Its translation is CASSESFGDQQFF.

The CDR3 sequence is CASSQVLAGGQETQYF. Written as DNA, the CDR3 is TGCGCCAGCAGCCAAGTTCTAGCGGGGGGACAAGAGACCCAGTACTTC. The chain recombines TRBV4-3 with TRBJ2-5; 11 nucleotides match TRBD2. Germline assignment: CDR1 LGHNA and CDR2 YSLEER. The V segment lost 1 base and the J segment 2 bases; nucleotides outside the gene matches: 3. This CDR3 comprises 16 residues.

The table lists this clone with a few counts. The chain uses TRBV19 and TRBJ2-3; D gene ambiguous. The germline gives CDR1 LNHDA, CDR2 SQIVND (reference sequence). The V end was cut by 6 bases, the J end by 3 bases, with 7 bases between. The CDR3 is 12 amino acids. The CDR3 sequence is CASSPKTDTQYF. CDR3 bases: TGTGCCAGTAGCCCTAAGACAGATACGCAGTATTTT.